This TCR beta chain was recovered during a study of beta chain features in type 1 diabetes. General study points: TCRB CDR3 length was moderately but significantly reduced in all four CD4+ subsets of Type 1 diabetes patients. When VDJ junctions were examined, type 1 diabetes patients showed fewer insertions and more deletions.

The trim removed 3 bases at V and 3 bases at J, leaving 6 bases unmatched. The germline V gene has CDR1 SGDLS and CDR2 YYNGEE. This CDR3 has 16 residues. All of the isolated RNA was reverse transcribed, so expressed TCRB transcripts were sequenced. TCRdb's copy holds only in-frame clones and misses some; the assay was immunoSEQ multiplex PCR. The sample has some 240,000 clones, 16% seen once. In the case of this clone: Its matching antigen is unknown.

The gene calls are TRBV9 and TRBJ2-7; 13 nucleotides agree with TRBD2. Sequencing was done on a sample of naive CD4+ T cells from blood. This clonotype was sampled from a man aged 25-40 years with type 1 diabetes. CDR3 sequence: CASSDRRTSGSYEQYF. CDR3 nucleotide sequence: TGTGCCAGCAGCGACCGTCGGACTAGCGGGAGCTACGAGCAGTACTTC.